The 17 T cell receptor beta chains presented below share a single source sample, sequenced in a study of post-analysis software for immune sequencing data. Antigen specificity for these receptors is unknown. Unique molecular identifiers had been added to the TCR beta cDNA libraries. TCRdb recomputed calls from the PCR reads with MiXCR, one row per CDR3 protein. Among approximately 440,000 distinct CDR3 sequences listed, around 40% were seen once. Whole-study results and caveats: Higher frequency in patients than in controls was seen for roughly 5 TRBV segments, with TRBV5-6, TRBV5-1 and TRBV20-1 among them.

Sequenced: blood. Receptor source: a girl aged 5 to 17 with multiple sclerosis.

This clonotype has a handful of counts. The rearrangement links TRBV4-2 to TRBJ2-1, with 13 bases that match TRBD2. The germline CDR1 and CDR2 sequences are LGHNA and YNFKEQ. The CDR3 is made up of 17 amino acids. V gave up 0 bases and J gave up 6 bases; unmatched junction bases: 5. The CDR3 here is CASSQEILAGGGNEQFF. CDR3 DNA sequence: TGTGCCAGCAGCCAAGAGATACTAGCGGGAGGGGGCAATGAGCAGTTCTTC.

This clonotype occurred a few times. The J gene is TRBJ1-1, the V gene TRBV5-6; D is possibly TRBD1 (5 bases). Germline CDR1 and CDR2: SGHDT and YYEEEE. V was clipped by 0 bases and J by 6 bases, with 9 bases between them. This CDR3 contains 13 residues. The CDR3 protein is CASSLGGAAEAFF. DNA for the CDR3: TGTGCCAGCAGCTTGGGGGGCGCCGCTGAAGCTTTCTTT.

V and J are TRBV20-1 and TRBJ2-7; perhaps TRBD1 as D (6 bases). Germline V lookup: CDR1 DFQATT, CDR2 SNEGSKA (reference sequence). Trimming cost V 3 bases and J 0 bases, with 9 bases left between them. This CDR3 is 13 amino acids long. The CDR3 protein is CSASGTFSYEQYF. DNA for the CDR3: TGCAGTGCTAGCGGGACATTCTCCTACGAGCAGTACTTC.

In this sample, this clonotype turned up a few times. The J gene is TRBJ1-1, the V gene TRBV7-9; D call uncertain. This CDR3 is built from 13 residues. Trimming pared 4 bases from V and 0 bases from J, leaving 6 bases between. The germline V gene has CDR1 SEHNR and CDR2 FQNEAQ (reference sequence). In DNA, the CDR3 is TGTGCCAGCAGCTCCCAACTGAACACTGAAGCTTTCTTT. Translation gives CASSSQLNTEAFF.

The V gene is TRBV29-1, the J gene TRBJ2-3; TRBD2 aligns across 10 bases. Germline CDR1 SQVTM, CDR2 ANQGSEA. This CDR3 is 15 amino acids long. Germline trimming cut 2 bases from V and 5 bases from J; bases unmatched to any gene: 7. CDR3 nucleotides: TGCAGCGTTGAACTCCTAGCGGGAGTGAGAGATACGCAGTATTTT. As protein: CSVELLAGVRDTQYF.

As to this clonotype: The junction and the germline gene differ at one end; a read error may be behind it. The CDR3 DNA reads TGCAGTGCTCCCGCTTTGGCGGGCTCCTGCGAGCAGTACTTC. It yields the protein CSAPALAGSCEQYF. The gene calls are TRBV20-1 and TRBJ2-4, with a tentative D call TRBD2 (5 bases). The J call may not be correct, given that the DNA end is closer to TRBJ2-7. The germline CDR1 and CDR2 sequences are DFQATT and SNEGSKA (reference sequence). The CDR3 covers 14 residues.

This clonotype has more than one count but fewer than ten. CDR3 sequence: CASMSPEDGYTF. DNA for the CDR3: TGTGCCAGCATGTCCCCTGAGGATGGCTACACCTTC. This chain links TRBV6-5 with TRBJ1-2, with D unclear. The germline gives CDR1 MNHEY, CDR2 SVGAGI. V was pared by 7 bases and J by 6 bases, with 12 bases between. This CDR3 region has 12 residues.

This clonotype was seen only a few times. The rearrangement joins TRBV29-1 to TRBJ1-2, with a weak D call TRBD1 (6 bases). The CDR3 consists of 12 residues. From germline, CDR1 is SQVTM and CDR2 ANQGSEA. With 5 bases removed from V and 4 bases from J, the gap between germline ends came to 11 bases. The CDR3 coding sequence is TGCAGCGTTCCCAGGGGCGGCTATGGCTACACCTTC. Amino acids: CSVPRGGYGYTF. The full variable domain, its missing parts supplied by reference TRBV29-1 and TRBJ1-2, is SAVISQKPSRDICQRGTSLTIQCQVDSQVTMMFWYRQQPGQSLTLIATANQGSEATYESGFVIDKFPISRPNLTFSTLTVSNMSPEDSSIYLCSVPRGGYGYTFGSGTRLTVV.

This clonotype was counted only a few times. The V call is TRBV7-9, the J call TRBJ2-1, with 9 nucleotides matching TRBD2. This CDR3 is 17 amino acids long. The junction had 15 bases not matched to a gene; V was cut back by 4 bases and J by 8 bases. CDR1 and CDR2 from the germline V gene are SEHNR and FQNEAQ (reference sequence). Here the CDR3 reads CASSSTPAGGPVDEQFF. Written as DNA, the CDR3 is TGTGCCAGCAGCTCCACCCCCGCGGGAGGGCCGGTCGATGAGCAGTTCTTC.

This chain joins TRBV6-5 and TRBJ2-7, with D perhaps matching TRBD1 (5 bases). Germline loops: CDR1 MNHEY, CDR2 SVGAGI. Trimming took 3 bases from V and 3 from J, leaving 12 bases between them. The CDR3 is made up of 14 amino acids. The DNA of the CDR3 is TGTGCCAGCAGTTATCGACAGTCCTTCTACGAGCAGTACTTC. Translating gives CASSYRQSFYEQYF.

This clonotype was observed a few times. The V call is TRBV11-2, the J call TRBJ2-1; D not resolved. Germline V gene lookup returns CDR1 SGHAT and CDR2 FQNNGV. The CDR3 has 14 residues. Trimming removed 4 bases from V and 5 bases from J, with 12 bases in between. CDR3 sequence reads: CASSSSTRDNEQFF. The CDR3 DNA reads TGTGCCAGCAGCTCGTCAACACGCGACAATGAGCAGTTCTTC. The complete variable domain, with remaining parts taken from reference TRBV11-2 and TRBJ2-1, reads EAGVAQSPRYKIIEKRQSVAFWCNPISGHATLYWYQQILGQGPKLLIQFQNNGVVDDSQLPKDRFSAERLKGVDSTLKIQPAKLEDSAVYLCASSSSTRDNEQFFGPGTRLTVL.

The count of this clonotype is one. This chain joins TRBV20-1 and TRBJ2-1; 8 bases map to TRBD2. Germline values: CDR1 DFQATT, CDR2 SNEGSKA (reference sequence). The CDR3 sequence is 14 residues long. V lost 6 bases and J lost 5; bases outside the gene matches: 9. The CDR3 sequence: CSANSGTYHNEQFF. CDR3 coding DNA: TGCAGTGCAAATAGCGGGACTTACCACAATGAGCAGTTCTTC.

Concerning this clonotype itself: One junction end disagrees with the germline gene, perhaps due to a read error. The rearrangement uses TRBV4-3 and TRBJ2-5, with 9 bases that match TRBD2. The CDR3 spans 13 residues. Germline V gives CDR1 LGHNA, CDR2 YSLEER. The CDR3 DNA reads TGCACCAGCAGCTCGCGGGAGGGCAATGAGCAGTACTTC. Amino acid sequence: CTSSSREGNEQYF.

Points on this clonotype: At one end, the junction sequence differs from germline, possibly due to a read error. V and J are TRBV4-1 and TRBJ2-1; 15 bases agree with TRBD2. The CDR3 has 19 residues. CDR1 and CDR2 from the germline V gene are MGHRA and YSYEKL. The CDR3 DNA reads as TGCGCCAGCCGCCAAGAATGGACTAGCGGGAGGGCACCCTACAATGAGCAGTTCTTC. Translation gives CASRQEWTSGRAPYNEQFF.

The table lists this clonotype with a count of one. The CDR3 DNA reads TGTGCCAGTAGTATCCGGGACAGCTACAATCAGCCCCAGCATTTT. Protein sequence: CASSIRDSYNQPQHF. The J gene is TRBJ1-5, the V gene TRBV19; 7 bases align to TRBD1. J lost 3 bases, V lost 3 bases, and 5 bases had no gene match. Germline assignment: CDR1 LNHDA and CDR2 SQIVND (reference sequence). The CDR3 is made up of 15 amino acids.

J is TRBJ1-4 and V is TRBV7-2, with a weak D call TRBD1 (5 bases). Trimming took 5 bases from V and 3 from J, leaving 10 bases between them. This CDR3 comprises 14 residues. Germline loops: CDR1 SGHTA, CDR2 FQGNSA. The CDR3 loop reads CASSQWGPNEKLFF. As DNA, the CDR3 is TGTGCCAGCAGCCAATGGGGCCCTAATGAAAAACTGTTTTTT.

This clonotype was picked up a small number of times. The chain uses TRBV5-5 and TRBJ2-7, with 13 nucleotides matching TRBD2. Losses at the gene ends were 2 bases for V and 2 bases for J; bases not matched to a gene: 13. CDR1 and CDR2 (germline): SGHKS, YYEKEE (reference sequence). CDR3 length equals 19 residues. The CDR3 protein is CASSLWMTSGRSSAYEQYF. CDR3 in DNA: TGTGCCAGCAGCTTATGGATGACTAGCGGGAGGTCGAGCGCCTACGAGCAGTACTTC. Combining the CDR3 with reference TRBV5-5 and TRBJ2-7 gives the whole variable domain DAGVTQSPTHLIKTRGQQVTLRCSPISGHKSVSWYQQVLGQGPQFIFQYYEKEERGRGNFPDRFSARQFPNYSSELNVNALLLGDSALYLCASSLWMTSGRSSAYEQYFGPGTRLTVT.